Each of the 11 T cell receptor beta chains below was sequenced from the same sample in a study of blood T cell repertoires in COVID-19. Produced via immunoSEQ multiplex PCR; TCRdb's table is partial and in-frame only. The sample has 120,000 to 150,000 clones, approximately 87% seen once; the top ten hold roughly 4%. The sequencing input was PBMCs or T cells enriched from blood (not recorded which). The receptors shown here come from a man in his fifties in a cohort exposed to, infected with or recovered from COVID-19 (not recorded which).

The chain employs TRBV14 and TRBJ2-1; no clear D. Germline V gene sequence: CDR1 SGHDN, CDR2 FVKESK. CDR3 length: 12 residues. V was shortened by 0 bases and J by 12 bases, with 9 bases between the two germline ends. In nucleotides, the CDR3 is TGTGCCAGCAGCCAAGATCGGGTAGGGCAGTTCTTC. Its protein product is CASSQDRVGQFF.

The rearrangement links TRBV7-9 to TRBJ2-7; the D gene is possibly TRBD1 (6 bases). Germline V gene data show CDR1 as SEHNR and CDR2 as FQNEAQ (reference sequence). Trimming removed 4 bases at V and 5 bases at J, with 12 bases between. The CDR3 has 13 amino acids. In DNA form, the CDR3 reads TGTGCCAGCAGCTATTTGGGGGCGGACGAGCAGTACTTC. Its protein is CASSYLGADEQYF.

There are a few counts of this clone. CDR3 DNA: TGTGCCAGCAGTTACTCGGCAGGAACTTATGGCTACACCTTC. Encoded protein: CASSYSAGTYGYTF. This chain links TRBV6-5 with TRBJ1-2; D not certain. The CDR3 is 14 amino acids. Trimming took off 0 bases at V and 5 bases at J, with 10 bases between the two ends. Germline assignment: CDR1 MNHEY and CDR2 SVGAGI.

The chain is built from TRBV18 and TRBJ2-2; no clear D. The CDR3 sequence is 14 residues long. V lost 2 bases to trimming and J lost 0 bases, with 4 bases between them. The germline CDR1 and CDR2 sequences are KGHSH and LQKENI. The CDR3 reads CASSPSANTGELFF. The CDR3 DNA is TGTGCCAGCTCACCATCCGCGAACACCGGGGAGCTGTTTTTT.

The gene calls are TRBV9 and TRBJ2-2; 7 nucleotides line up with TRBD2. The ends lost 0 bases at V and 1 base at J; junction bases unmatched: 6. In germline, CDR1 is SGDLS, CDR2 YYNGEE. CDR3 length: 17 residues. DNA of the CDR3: TGTGCCAGCAGCGTAGTCCTAGCGGCTCGGAACACCGGGGAGCTGTTTTTT. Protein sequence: CASSVVLAARNTGELFF.

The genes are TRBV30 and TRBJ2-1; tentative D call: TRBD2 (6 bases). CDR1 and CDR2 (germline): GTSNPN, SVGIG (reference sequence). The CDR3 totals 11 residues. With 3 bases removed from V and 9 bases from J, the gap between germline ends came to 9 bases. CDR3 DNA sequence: TGTGCCTGGAGCGCAGCGGGTGAGCAGTTCTTC. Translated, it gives CAWSAAGEQFF.

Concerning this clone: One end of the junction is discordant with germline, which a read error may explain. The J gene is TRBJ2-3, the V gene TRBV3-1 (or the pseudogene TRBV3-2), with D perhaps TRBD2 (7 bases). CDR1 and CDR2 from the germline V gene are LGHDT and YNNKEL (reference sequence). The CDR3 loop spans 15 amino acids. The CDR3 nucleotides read TGTGCCAGTAGCCCTAGGGGGGGACTCACAGATACGCAGTATTTT. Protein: CASSPRGGLTDTQYF.

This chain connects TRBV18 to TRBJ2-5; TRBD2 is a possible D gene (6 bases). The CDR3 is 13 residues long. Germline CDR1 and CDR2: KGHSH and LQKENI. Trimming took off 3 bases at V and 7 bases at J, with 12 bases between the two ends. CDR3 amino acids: CASSPDGGGTQYF. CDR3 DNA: TGTGCCAGCTCACCGGACGGGGGTGGGACCCAGTACTTC.

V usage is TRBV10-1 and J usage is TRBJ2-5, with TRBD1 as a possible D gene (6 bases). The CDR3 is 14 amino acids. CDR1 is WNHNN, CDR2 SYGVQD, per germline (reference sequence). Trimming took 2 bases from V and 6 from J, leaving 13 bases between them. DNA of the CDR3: TGCGCCAGCAGTGAGGATACAGGGCGCAAGACCCAGTACTTC. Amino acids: CASSEDTGRKTQYF.

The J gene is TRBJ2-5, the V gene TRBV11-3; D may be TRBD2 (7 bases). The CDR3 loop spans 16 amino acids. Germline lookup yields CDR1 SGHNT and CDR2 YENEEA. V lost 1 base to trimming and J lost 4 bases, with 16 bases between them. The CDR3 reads CASSLGGRGAGETQYF. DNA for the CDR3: TGTGCCAGCAGCTTAGGGGGCCGGGGGGCCGGAGAGACCCAGTACTTC.

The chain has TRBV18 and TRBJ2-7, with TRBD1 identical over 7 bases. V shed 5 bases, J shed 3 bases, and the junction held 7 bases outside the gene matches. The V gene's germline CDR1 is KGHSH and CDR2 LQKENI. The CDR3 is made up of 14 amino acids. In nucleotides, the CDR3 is TGTGCCAGCTCAAGATCGGGACAGATCTACGAGCAGTACTTC. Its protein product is CASSRSGQIYEQYF.